This is a list of T cell receptor beta chains from one sample in a study of blood T cell repertoires in COVID-19. Assay used: immunoSEQ multiplex PCR; TCRdb lists only in-frame clones, some missing. The table includes tens of thousands of clones, roughly 87% detected once. Sequenced: peripheral blood. The receptor source for this set is a man aged 50 or older with active COVID-19. The conserved cysteine and the conserved F or W are not part of the CDR3 here. Fields, in order: D gene, V gene, CDR3 protein. D genes are given only for firm matches.

d_gene: TRBD1
v_gene: TRBV18
CDR3aa: ASSPPNRQGLANEQF

d_gene: .
v_gene: TRBV13
CDR3aa: ASRRAGAQETQY

d_gene: TRBD2
v_gene: TRBV11-2
CDR3aa: ASSLGLAGGPGELF

d_gene: TRBD1
v_gene: TRBV7-9
CDR3aa: ASRLTGVGETQY

d_gene: TRBD1
v_gene: TRBV10-3
CDR3aa: AISEGQGYEQY

d_gene: TRBD1
v_gene: TRBV6-1
CDR3aa: ASSARQGTGGLIREKLF

d_gene: .
v_gene: TRBV7-2
CDR3aa: ASSLVSGYNEKLF

d_gene: .
v_gene: TRBV18
CDR3aa: ASSPPTTYEQY

d_gene: .
v_gene: TRBV6-4
CDR3aa: ASSDASTGSEQY

d_gene: .
v_gene: TRBV6-1
CDR3aa: ASSEGWGGIEQF

d_gene: .
v_gene: TRBV2
CDR3aa: ASRRTSSSTDTQY

d_gene: .
v_gene: TRBV6-5
CDR3aa: ASSPSLDRRGGAF

d_gene: .
v_gene: TRBV7-2
CDR3aa: ASMPRDSDTGELF

d_gene: .
v_gene: TRBV2
CDR3aa: ASSVVTPNSPLH

d_gene: .
v_gene: TRBV5-6
CDR3aa: ASSPRMNMNTEAF

d_gene: TRBD1
v_gene: TRBV20-1
CDR3aa: SAEDRWEAF

d_gene: TRBD2
v_gene: TRBV7-2
CDR3aa: ASSLRLAGSDNEQF

d_gene: .
v_gene: TRBV5-1
CDR3aa: ATSALGEVGTEAF